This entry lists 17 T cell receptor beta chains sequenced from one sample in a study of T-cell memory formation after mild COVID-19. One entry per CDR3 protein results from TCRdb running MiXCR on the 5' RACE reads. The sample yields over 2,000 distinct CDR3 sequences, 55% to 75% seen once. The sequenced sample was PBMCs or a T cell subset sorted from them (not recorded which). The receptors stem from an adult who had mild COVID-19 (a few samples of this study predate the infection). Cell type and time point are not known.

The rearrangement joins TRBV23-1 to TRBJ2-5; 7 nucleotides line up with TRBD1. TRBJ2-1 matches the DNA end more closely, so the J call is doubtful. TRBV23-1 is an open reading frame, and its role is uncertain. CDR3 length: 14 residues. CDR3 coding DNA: TGCGCCAGCCCCGGGACAGCTTTATACAATGAGCAGTTCTTC. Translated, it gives CASPGTALYNEQFF.

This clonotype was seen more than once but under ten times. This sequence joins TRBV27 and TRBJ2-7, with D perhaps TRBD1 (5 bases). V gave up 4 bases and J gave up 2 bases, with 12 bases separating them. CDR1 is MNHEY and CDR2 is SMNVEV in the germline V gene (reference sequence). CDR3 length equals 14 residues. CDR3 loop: CASSWAGPTYEQYF. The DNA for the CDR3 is TGTGCCAGCAGTTGGGCAGGGCCCACCTACGAGCAGTACTTC.

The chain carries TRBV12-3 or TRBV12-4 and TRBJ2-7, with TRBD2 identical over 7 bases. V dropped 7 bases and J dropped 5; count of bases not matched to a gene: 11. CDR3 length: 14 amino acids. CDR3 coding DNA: TGTGCCAGCACCCCCGGGACTACCCTTCACGAGCAGTACTTC. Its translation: CASTPGTTLHEQYF.

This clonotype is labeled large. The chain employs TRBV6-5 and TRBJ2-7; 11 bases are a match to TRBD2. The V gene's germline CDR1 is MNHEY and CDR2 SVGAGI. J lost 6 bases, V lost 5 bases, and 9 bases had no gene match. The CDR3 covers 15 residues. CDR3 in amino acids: CASSAGVAGGREQYF. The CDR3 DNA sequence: TGTGCCAGCAGTGCCGGGGTAGCGGGGGGGCGCGAGCAGTACTTC.

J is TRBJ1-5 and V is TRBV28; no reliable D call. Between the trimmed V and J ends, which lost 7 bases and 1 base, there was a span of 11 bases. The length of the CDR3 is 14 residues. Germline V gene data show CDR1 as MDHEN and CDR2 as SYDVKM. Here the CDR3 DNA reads TGTGCCAGCAAAAAGGCGGGGAGCAATCAGCCCCAGCATTTT. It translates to CASKKAGSNQPQHF. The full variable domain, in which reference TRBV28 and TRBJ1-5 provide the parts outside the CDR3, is DVKVTQSSRYLVKRTGEKVFLECVQDMDHENMFWYRQDPGLGLRLIYFSYDVKMKEKGDIPEGYSVSREKKERFSLILESASTNQTSMYLCASKKAGSNQPQHFGDGTRLSIL.

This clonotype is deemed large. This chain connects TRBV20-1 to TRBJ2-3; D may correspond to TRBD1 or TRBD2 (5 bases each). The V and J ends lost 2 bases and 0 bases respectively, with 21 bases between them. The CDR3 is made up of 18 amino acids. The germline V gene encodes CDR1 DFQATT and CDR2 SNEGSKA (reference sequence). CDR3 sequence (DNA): TGCAGTGCTAGATCCTTCCGGGACGAGACCTCTAGCACAGATACGCAGTATTTT. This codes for CSARSFRDETSSTDTQYF.

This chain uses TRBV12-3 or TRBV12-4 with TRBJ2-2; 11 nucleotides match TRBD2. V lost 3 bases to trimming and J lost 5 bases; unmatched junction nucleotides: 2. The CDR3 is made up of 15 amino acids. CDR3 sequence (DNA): TGTGCCAGCAGTTTTCTAGCGGGAGGAACCGGGGAGCTGTTTTTT. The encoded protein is CASSFLAGGTGELFF.

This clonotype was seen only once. Here the CDR3 reads CASSLGLAGGTYEQYF. CDR3 coding DNA: TGTGCCAGCAGTCTCGGACTAGCGGGGGGAACCTACGAGCAGTACTTC. This chain joins TRBV27 and TRBJ2-7; 14 bases match TRBD2. Trimming removed 5 bases from V and 2 bases from J; junction bases left unmatched: 5. This CDR3 comprises 16 residues. CDR1 and CDR2 from the germline V gene are MNHEY and SMNVEV (reference sequence).

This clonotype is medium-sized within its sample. The CDR3: CASSPIRGQGVRETQYF. The CDR3 nucleotides read TGTGCCAGTAGTCCAATCAGGGGACAGGGGGTCCGAGAGACCCAGTACTTC. J is TRBJ2-5 and V is TRBV19, with 11 bases fitting TRBD1. The CDR3 contains 17 residues. CDR1 is LNHDA, CDR2 SQIVND, per germline (reference sequence). After removal of 5 bases from V and 4 bases from J, the junction contained 12 bases not matched to a gene.

The CDR3: CASSRTDSYEQYF. CDR3 in DNA: TGTGCCAGCAGTCGGACGGACTCCTACGAGCAGTACTTC. This sequence joins TRBV7-9 and TRBJ2-7; unclear D gene. V was pared by 6 bases and J by 0 bases, with 9 bases between. The CDR3 is 13 amino acids. The V gene's germline CDR1 is SEHNR and CDR2 FQNEAQ (reference sequence).

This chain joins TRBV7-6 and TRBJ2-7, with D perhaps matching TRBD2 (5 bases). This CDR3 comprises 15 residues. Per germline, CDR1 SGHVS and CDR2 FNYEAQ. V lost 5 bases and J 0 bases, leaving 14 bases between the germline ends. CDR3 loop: CASSKDTGFSYEQYF. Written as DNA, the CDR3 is TGTGCCAGCAGCAAGGATACGGGATTCTCCTACGAGCAGTACTTC.

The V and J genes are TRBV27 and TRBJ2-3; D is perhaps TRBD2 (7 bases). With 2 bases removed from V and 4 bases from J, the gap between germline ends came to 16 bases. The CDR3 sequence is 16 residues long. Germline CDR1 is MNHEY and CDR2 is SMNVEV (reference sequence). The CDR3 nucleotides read TGTGCCAGCAGTTTAGGCCTTCGGGGGGCGGCAGATACGCAGTATTTT. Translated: CASSLGLRGAADTQYF.

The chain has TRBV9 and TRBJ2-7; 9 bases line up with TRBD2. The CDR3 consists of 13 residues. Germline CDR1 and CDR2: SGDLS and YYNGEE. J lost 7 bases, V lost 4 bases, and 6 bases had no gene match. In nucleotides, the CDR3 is TGTGCCAGCAGCTTTAGCGGGAGTGGGGAGCAGTACTTC. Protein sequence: CASSFSGSGEQYF.

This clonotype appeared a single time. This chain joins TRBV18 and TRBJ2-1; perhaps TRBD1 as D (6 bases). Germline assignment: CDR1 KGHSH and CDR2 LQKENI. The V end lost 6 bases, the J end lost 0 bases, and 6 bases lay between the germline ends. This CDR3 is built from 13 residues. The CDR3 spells CASSDSSYNEQFF. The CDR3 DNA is TGTGCCAGCTCGGACAGCTCCTACAATGAGCAGTTCTTC.

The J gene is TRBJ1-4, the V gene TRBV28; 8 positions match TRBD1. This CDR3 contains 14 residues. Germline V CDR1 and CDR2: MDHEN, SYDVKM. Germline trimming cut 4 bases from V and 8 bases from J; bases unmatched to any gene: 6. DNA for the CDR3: TGTGCCAGCAGTTCCGGACAGGGTGAAGAAAAACTGTTTTTT. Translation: CASSSGQGEEKLFF. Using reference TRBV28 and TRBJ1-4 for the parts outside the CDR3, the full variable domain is DVKVTQSSRYLVKRTGEKVFLECVQDMDHENMFWYRQDPGLGLRLIYFSYDVKMKEKGDIPEGYSVSREKKERFSLILESASTNQTSMYLCASSSGQGEEKLFFGSGTQLSVL.

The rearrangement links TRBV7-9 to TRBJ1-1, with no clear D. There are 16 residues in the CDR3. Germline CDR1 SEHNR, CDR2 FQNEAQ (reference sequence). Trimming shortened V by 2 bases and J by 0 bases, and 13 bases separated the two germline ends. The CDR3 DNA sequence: TGTGCCAGCAGCTTACCTCCTGAGGGTATGAACACTGAAGCTTTCTTT. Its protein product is CASSLPPEGMNTEAFF.

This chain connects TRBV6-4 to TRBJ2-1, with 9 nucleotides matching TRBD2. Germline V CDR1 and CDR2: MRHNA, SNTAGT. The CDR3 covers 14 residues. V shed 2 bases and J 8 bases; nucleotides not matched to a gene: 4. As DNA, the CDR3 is TGTGCCAGCAGTGACGCTGCGGGAGGGGATGAGCAGTTCTTC. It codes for CASSDAAGGDEQFF.